A selection of T cell receptor beta chains follows, all from one sample in a study of blood T cell repertoires in COVID-19. Only in-frame clones appear in the TCRdb table, and some are missing; sequencing was by immunoSEQ multiplex PCR. The data hold 90,000 to 120,000 clones, with approximately 80% observed a single time. The sequencing input was peripheral blood. These receptors all stem from a man between 65 and 85 years old with active or convalescent COVID-19. The CDR3 runs from the conserved cysteine through the conserved F or W. Fields, in order: V gene, clone size, J gene, D gene, CDR3 protein, CDR3 DNA. A D gene is named only where the DNA matches it firmly. Not every row has a clone size; where given, it reads once, few, many or a size class.

TRBV7-2	.	TRBJ2-3	TRBD2	CASSLVSLAGSTDTQYF	TGTGCCAGCAGCTTAGTAAGCCTAGCGGGATCCACAGATACGCAGTATTTT
TRBV19	.	TRBJ2-4	TRBD2	CASSIKGLAEAKNIQYF	TGTGCCAGTAGTATTAAAGGACTAGCGGAAGCCAAAAACATTCAGTACTTC
TRBV10-2	.	TRBJ1-1	TRBD1	CATKLQGNEAFF	TGCGCCACCAAATTACAGGGGAATGAAGCTTTCTTT
TRBV27	.	TRBJ1-2	.	CASSLSRGWDNYGYTF	TGTGCCAGCAGTTTATCGAGGGGGTGGGACAACTATGGCTACACCTTC
TRBV7-2	.	TRBJ1-2	.	CASSARQVLNYGYTF	TGTGCCAGCAGCGCACGACAGGTCCTAAACTATGGCTACACCTTC
TRBV5-1	.	TRBJ2-1	TRBD2	CASSGGTSGALYNEQFF	TGCGCCAGCAGCGGCGGGACTAGCGGAGCACTCTACAATGAGCAGTTCTTC
TRBV5-1	once	TRBJ1-6	TRBD1	CASSQSPGQVSYNSPLHF	TGCGCCAGCAGCCAAAGCCCGGGACAGGTGTCCTATAATTCACCCCTCCACTTT
TRBV30	once	TRBJ2-2	.	CAWSVQTGFTGELFF	TGTGCCTGGAGTGTACAAACAGGGTTCACCGGGGAGCTGTTTTTT
TRBV7-2	.	TRBJ2-5	TRBD2	CASSWGLAGGETQYF	TGTGCCAGCAGCTGGGGACTAGCGGGAGGAGAGACCCAGTACTTC
TRBV6-5	.	TRBJ1-6	.	CASRARTVDSPLHF	TGTGCCAGCAGGGCAAGGACAGTTGACTCACCCCTCCACTTT
TRBV5-6	.	TRBJ1-4	.	CASSLGLNNEKLFF	TGTGCCAGCAGCCTAGGTCTAAATAATGAAAAACTGTTTTTT
TRBV30	.	TRBJ2-1	.	CAWSVVGGSYNEQFF	TGTGCCTGGAGTGTAGTCGGGGGTTCCTACAATGAGCAGTTCTTC
TRBV5-1	.	TRBJ1-1	.	CASSPIAKNTEAFF	TGCGCCAGCAGCCCTATTGCGAAGAACACTGAAGCTTTCTTT
TRBV2	few	TRBJ2-5	.	CASSQSSASQETQYF	TGTGCCAGCAGCCAGTCGTCGGCTAGCCAAGAGACCCAGTACTTC
TRBV9	.	TRBJ2-7	TRBD1	CASSARGQGGGDHEQYF	TGTGCCAGCAGCGCTAGGGGACAGGGAGGGGGAGACCACGAGCAGTACTTC
TRBV27	.	TRBJ2-3	TRBD2	CASSPGLAVSTDTQYF	TGTGCCAGCAGTCCGGGACTAGCGGTGAGCACAGATACGCAGTATTTT
TRBV6-5	.	TRBJ1-4	.	CASSYSGTPREKLFF	TGTGCCAGCAGTTACTCAGGGACACCCCGTGAAAAACTGTTTTTT
TRBV2	.	TRBJ2-5	TRBD1	CASKSATGGEETQYF	TGTGCCAGCAAGTCCGCGACAGGGGGCGAAGAGACCCAGTACTTC
TRBV5-1	.	TRBJ2-1	TRBD1	CASSLEGAPSYNEQFF	TGCGCCAGCAGCTTGGAGGGGGCCCCCTCCTACAATGAGCAGTTCTTC
TRBV5-5	.	TRBJ2-5	TRBD1	CASSAAGTGEKTQYF	TGTGCCAGCAGCGCAGCCGGGACAGGGGAAAAGACCCAGTACTTC
TRBV19	.	TRBJ2-5	TRBD1	CASGGQGAFETQYF	TGTGCCAGTGGGGGACAGGGGGCTTTTGAGACCCAGTACTTC
TRBV5-4	.	TRBJ1-2	.	CASKQDHYGYTF	TGTGCCAGCAAACAGGACCACTATGGCTACACCTTC
TRBV4-2	.	TRBJ2-1	TRBD2	CASSQVYVSGTGYEQFF	TGTGCCAGCAGCCAAGTTTATGTTAGCGGGACGGGATATGAGCAGTTCTTC
TRBV5-1	few	TRBJ1-2	TRBD1	CASSLEGQSYGYTF	TGCGCCAGCAGCTTGGAGGGACAGTCCTATGGCTACACCTTC
TRBV18	.	TRBJ2-7	TRBD2	CASSPGTSGRAGYEQYF	TGTGCCAGCTCACCTGGGACTAGCGGGAGGGCCGGGTACGAGCAGTACTTC
TRBV10-3	.	TRBJ1-2	.	CAISETTGNYGYTF	TGTGCCATCAGTGAAACTACAGGGAACTATGGCTACACCTTC
TRBV6-5	.	TRBJ1-6	.	CASSSGILYNSPLHF	TGTGCCAGCTCGTCAGGGATTCTTTATAATTCACCCCTCCACTTT
TRBV28	.	TRBJ2-1	TRBD1	CASSRGTGPGSYNEQFF	TGTGCCAGCAGTCGAGGGACAGGGCCGGGCTCCTACAATGAGCAGTTCTTC
TRBV15	.	TRBJ2-1	TRBD2	CATSRSSGRAHEQFF	TGTGCCACCAGCCGATCTAGCGGGAGGGCCCATGAGCAGTTCTTC
TRBV25-1	.	TRBJ1-2	TRBD1	CASSLTGGYGYTF	TGTGCCAGCAGCCTGACAGGGGGCTATGGCTACACCTTC
TRBV3-1/TRBV3-2	once	TRBJ2-2	.	CASSPQLGDTGELFF	TGTGCCAGCAGCCCCCAACTAGGAGACACCGGGGAGCTGTTTTTT
TRBV5-1	.	TRBJ2-7	TRBD2	CASSVSGRSSYEQYF	TGCGCCAGCAGTGTTAGCGGGAGAAGCTCCTACGAGCAGTACTTC
TRBV6-6	.	TRBJ2-5	TRBD2	CASSATAGTSGGEYQETQYF	TGTGCCAGCAGCGCCACCGCCGGGACTAGCGGGGGAGAGTACCAAGAGACCCAGTACTTC
TRBV27	.	TRBJ1-5	.	CASSFNGNNQPQHF	TGTGCCAGCAGTTTCAACGGGAACAATCAGCCCCAGCATTTT
TRBV7-9	.	TRBJ1-4	.	CASSLMGGNEKLFF	TGTGCCAGCAGCTTAATGGGAGGTAATGAAAAACTGTTTTTT
TRBV6-5	.	TRBJ1-1	.	CASSPRRNTEAFF	TGTGCCAGCAGCCCCAGGCGGAACACTGAAGCTTTCTTT
TRBV3-1/TRBV3-2	few	TRBJ2-1	TRBD2	CASSQGSSGNNEQFF	TGTGCCAGCAGCCAAGGGTCTAGCGGGAACAATGAGCAGTTCTTC
TRBV5-1	.	TRBJ1-2	.	CASSLEQGTGYGYTF	TGCGCCAGCAGCTTGGAACAGGGTACGGGTTATGGCTACACCTTC
TRBV28	once	TRBJ2-3	TRBD2	CASSLFNGGDTDTQYF	TGTGCCAGCAGTTTATTTAATGGGGGGGACACAGATACGCAGTATTTT
TRBV3-1/TRBV3-2	.	TRBJ2-2	TRBD1	CASSWQGQGKTGELFF	TGTGCCAGCAGCTGGCAGGGACAGGGGAAGACCGGGGAGCTGTTTTTT
TRBV9	few	TRBJ2-1	TRBD2	CASSPTSALNEQFF	TGTGCCAGCAGTCCTACTAGCGCACTCAATGAGCAGTTCTTC
TRBV7-8	.	TRBJ2-7	.	CASSFDLGKGYEQYF	TGTGCCAGCAGCTTCGATCTAGGCAAGGGGTACGAGCAGTACTTC
TRBV6-5	.	TRBJ1-6	TRBD1	CASSLRQGPSPLHF	TGTGCCAGCAGCTTAAGACAGGGACCATCACCCCTCCACTTT
TRBV30	.	TRBJ1-1	.	CAWSFTGNTEAFF	TGTGCCTGGAGTTTTACAGGGAACACTGAAGCTTTCTTT
TRBV6-5	.	TRBJ2-2	.	CASSHQMSTGELFF	TGTGCCAGCAGCCATCAAATGTCCACCGGGGAGCTGTTTTTT
TRBV19	.	TRBJ1-5	.	CASSRRWEGNQPQHF	TGTGCCAGTAGTCGCCGATGGGAGGGCAATCAGCCCCAGCATTTT
TRBV6-1	.	TRBJ1-2	.	CASSDRGLNGYTF	TGTGCCAGCAGTGACAGGGGATTAAATGGCTACACCTTC
TRBV24-1	.	TRBJ1-1	.	CATSGGPENTEAFF	TGTGCCACCAGTGGGGGGCCGGAGAACACTGAAGCTTTCTTT
TRBV23-1	.	TRBJ1-4	TRBD1	CASSEPTGVLREKLFF	TGCGCCAGCAGTGAGCCCACAGGGGTTCTTCGCGAAAAACTGTTTTTT
TRBV18	few	TRBJ1-1	.	CASSPLGTEGTEAFF	TGTGCCAGCTCACCACTCGGGACGGAGGGCACTGAAGCTTTCTTT
TRBV7-9	few	TRBJ1-1	.	CASSLNGGEGLNTEAFF	TGTGCCAGCAGCTTAAACGGTGGGGAGGGTTTGAACACTGAAGCTTTCTTT
TRBV3-1/TRBV3-2	.	TRBJ1-2	TRBD1	CASSQEFTGVTGYTF	TGTGCCAGCAGCCAAGAATTCACAGGGGTGACTGGCTACACCTTC
TRBV3-1/TRBV3-2	.	TRBJ2-5	TRBD1	CASSRQGDEETQYF	TGTGCCAGCAGCCGGCAGGGGGACGAAGAGACCCAGTACTTC
TRBV18	.	TRBJ1-1	.	CASSLGAGTEAFF	TGTGCCAGCTCACTGGGTGCGGGAACTGAAGCTTTCTTT
TRBV27	.	TRBJ2-5	.	CASSAFRGETQYF	TGTGCCAGCAGTGCGTTTAGGGGGGAGACCCAGTACTTC
TRBV3-1/TRBV3-2	.	TRBJ2-1	TRBD2	CASSQSGGARNEQFF	TGTGCCAGCAGCCAAAGCGGGGGGGCCAGAAATGAGCAGTTCTTC
TRBV29-1	.	TRBJ2-7	.	CSVGDTGRWSYEQYF	TGCAGCGTTGGGGACACGGGACGGTGGTCCTACGAGCAGTACTTC